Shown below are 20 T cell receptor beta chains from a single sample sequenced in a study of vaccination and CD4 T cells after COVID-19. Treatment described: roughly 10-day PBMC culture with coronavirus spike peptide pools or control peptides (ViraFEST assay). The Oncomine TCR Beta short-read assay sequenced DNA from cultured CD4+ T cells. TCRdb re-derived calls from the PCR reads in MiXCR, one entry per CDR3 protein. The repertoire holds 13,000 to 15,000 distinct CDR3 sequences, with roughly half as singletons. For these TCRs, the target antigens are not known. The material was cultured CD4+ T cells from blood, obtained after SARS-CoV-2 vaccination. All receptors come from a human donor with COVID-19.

CDR3 DNA: TGTGCCAGCAGTTCCAGGAATCCCCCCCTCGGCGGGGAGCTGTTTTTT. It translates to CASSSRNPPLGGELFF. This chain uses TRBV12-3 or TRBV12-4 with TRBJ2-2; D is uncertain. V dropped 4 bases and J dropped 7 bases, with 19 bases sitting between them. CDR3 length: 16 amino acids.

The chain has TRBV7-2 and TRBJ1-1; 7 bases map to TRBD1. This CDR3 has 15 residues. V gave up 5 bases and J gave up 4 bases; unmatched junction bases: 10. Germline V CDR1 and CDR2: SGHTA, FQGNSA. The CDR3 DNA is TGTGCCAGCAGCCCCCGACAGGGCGGAGGCACTGAAGCTTTCTTT. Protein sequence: CASSPRQGGGTEAFF.

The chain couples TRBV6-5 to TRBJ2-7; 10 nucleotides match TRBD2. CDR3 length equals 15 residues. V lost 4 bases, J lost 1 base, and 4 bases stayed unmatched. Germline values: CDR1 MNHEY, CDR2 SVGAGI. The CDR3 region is CASSSTSGVSYEQYF. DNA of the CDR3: TGTGCCAGCAGTTCCACTAGCGGGGTTTCCTACGAGCAGTACTTC.

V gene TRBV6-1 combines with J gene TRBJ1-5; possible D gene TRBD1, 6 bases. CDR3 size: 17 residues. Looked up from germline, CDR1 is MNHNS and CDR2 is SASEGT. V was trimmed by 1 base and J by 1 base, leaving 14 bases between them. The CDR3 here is CASSEGGRRWSNQPQHF. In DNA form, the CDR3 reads TGTGCCAGCAGTGAAGGGGGGCGAAGGTGGAGCAATCAGCCCCAGCATTTT.

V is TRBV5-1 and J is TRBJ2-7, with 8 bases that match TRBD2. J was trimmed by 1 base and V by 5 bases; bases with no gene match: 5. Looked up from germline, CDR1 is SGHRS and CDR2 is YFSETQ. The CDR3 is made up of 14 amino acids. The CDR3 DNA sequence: TGCGCCAGCAGGGCGATAGCGGGGTCCTACGAGCAGTACTTC. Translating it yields CASRAIAGSYEQYF.

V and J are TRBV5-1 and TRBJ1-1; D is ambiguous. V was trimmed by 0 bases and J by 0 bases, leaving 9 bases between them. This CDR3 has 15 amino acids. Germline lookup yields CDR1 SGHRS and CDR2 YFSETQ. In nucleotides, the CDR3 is TGCGCCAGCAGCTTGGATGGGGTCATGAACACTGAAGCTTTCTTT. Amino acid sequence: CASSLDGVMNTEAFF.

The CDR3 loop reads CASSSTGVRYEQYF. The CDR3 nucleotides read TGCGCCAGCAGCTCGACAGGGGTCCGATACGAGCAGTACTTC. The J gene is TRBJ2-7, the V gene TRBV5-1, with TRBD1 identical over 8 bases. The CDR3 has 14 residues. Germline lookup yields CDR1 SGHRS and CDR2 YFSETQ. V lost 3 bases to trimming and J lost 4 bases; unmatched junction nucleotides: 6.

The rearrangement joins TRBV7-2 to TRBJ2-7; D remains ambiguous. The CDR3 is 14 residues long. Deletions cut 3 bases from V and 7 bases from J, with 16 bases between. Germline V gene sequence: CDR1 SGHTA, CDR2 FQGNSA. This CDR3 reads CASSFSVMALEQYF. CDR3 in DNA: TGTGCCAGCAGCTTTTCAGTAATGGCCTTGGAGCAGTACTTC.

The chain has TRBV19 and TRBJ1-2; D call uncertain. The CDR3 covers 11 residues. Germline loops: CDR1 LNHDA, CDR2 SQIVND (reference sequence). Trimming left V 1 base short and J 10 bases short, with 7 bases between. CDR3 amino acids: CASSIGTDYTF. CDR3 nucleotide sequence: TGTGCCAGTAGTATAGGGACGGACTACACCTTC.

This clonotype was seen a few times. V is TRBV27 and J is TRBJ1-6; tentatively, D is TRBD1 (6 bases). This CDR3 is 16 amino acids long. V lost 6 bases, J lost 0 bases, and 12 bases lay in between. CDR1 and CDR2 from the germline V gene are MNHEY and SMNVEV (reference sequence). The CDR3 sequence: CASRSGESSYNSPLHF. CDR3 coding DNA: TGTGCCAGCAGATCAGGGGAGAGCTCCTATAATTCACCCCTCCACTTT.

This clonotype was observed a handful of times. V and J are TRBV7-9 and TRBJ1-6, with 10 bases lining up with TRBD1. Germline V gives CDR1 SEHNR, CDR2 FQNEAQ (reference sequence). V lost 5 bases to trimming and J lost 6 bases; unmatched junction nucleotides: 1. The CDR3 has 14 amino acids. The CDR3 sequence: CASSRQGANSPLHF. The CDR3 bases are TGTGCCAGCAGCCGACAGGGGGCTAATTCACCCCTCCACTTT.

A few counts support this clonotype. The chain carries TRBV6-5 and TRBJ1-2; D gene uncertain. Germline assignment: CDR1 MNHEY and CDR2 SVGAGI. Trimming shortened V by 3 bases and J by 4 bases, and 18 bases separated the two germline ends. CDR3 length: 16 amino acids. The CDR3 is CASSYYARNNLYGYTF. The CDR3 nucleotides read TGTGCCAGCAGTTATTATGCCAGGAACAACCTCTATGGCTACACCTTC.

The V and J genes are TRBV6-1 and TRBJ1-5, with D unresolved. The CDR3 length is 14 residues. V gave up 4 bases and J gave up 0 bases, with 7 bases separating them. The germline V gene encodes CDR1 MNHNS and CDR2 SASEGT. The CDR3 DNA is TGTGCCAGCAGTGCCCCGGGTAGCAATCAGCCCCAGCATTTT. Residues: CASSAPGSNQPQHF.

CDR3 sequence: CASKLSGAPNEQFF. CDR3 DNA: TGTGCCAGCAAACTCTCGGGAGCCCCCAATGAGCAGTTCTTC. The chain couples TRBV6-1 to TRBJ2-1; D might be TRBD2 (6 bases). The CDR3 totals 14 residues. V shed 7 bases and J shed 6 bases, with 16 bases lying between them. CDR1 and CDR2 (germline): MNHNS, SASEGT.

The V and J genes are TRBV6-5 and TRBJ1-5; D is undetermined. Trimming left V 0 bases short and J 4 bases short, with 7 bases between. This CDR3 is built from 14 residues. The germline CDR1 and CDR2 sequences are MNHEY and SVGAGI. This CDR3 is CASSYSALNQPQHF. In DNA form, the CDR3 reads TGTGCCAGCAGTTACTCTGCTCTGAATCAGCCCCAGCATTTT.

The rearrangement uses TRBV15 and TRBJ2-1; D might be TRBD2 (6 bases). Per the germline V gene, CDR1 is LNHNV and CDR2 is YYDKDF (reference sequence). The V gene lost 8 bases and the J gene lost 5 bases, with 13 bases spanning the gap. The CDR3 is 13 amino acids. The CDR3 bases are TGTGCCACCTCCTTAGGGACTGACAATGAGCAGTTCTTC. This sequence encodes CATSLGTDNEQFF. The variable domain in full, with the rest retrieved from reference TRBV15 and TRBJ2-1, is DAMVIQNPRYQVTQFGKPVTLSCSQTLNHNVMYWYQQKSSQAPKLLFHYYDKDFNNEADTPDNFQSRRPNTSFCFLDIRSPGLGDTAMYLCATSLGTDNEQFFGPGTRLTVL.

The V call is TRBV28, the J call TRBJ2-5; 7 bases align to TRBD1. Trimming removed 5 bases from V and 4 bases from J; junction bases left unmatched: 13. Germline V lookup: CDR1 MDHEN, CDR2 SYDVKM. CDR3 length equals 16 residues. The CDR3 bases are TGTGCCAGCAGTAGCAGGGGGAGCAGCTTAATAGAGACCCAGTACTTC. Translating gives CASSSRGSSLIETQYF.

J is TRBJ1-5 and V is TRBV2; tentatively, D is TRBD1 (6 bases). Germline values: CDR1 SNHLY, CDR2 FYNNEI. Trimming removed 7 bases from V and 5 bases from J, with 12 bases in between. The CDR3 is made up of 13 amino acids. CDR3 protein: CASNLQGHQPQHF. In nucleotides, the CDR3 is TGTGCCAGCAATTTACAGGGACATCAGCCCCAGCATTTT.

CDR3: CASSPPFHF. The CDR3 DNA follows: TGTGCCAGCAGTCCTCCGTTCCACTTT. The V call is TRBV28, the J call TRBJ1-6; unclear D gene. CDR1 and CDR2 (germline): MDHEN, SYDVKM. CDR3 length: 9 residues. Trimming pared 5 bases from V and 17 bases from J, leaving 7 bases between.

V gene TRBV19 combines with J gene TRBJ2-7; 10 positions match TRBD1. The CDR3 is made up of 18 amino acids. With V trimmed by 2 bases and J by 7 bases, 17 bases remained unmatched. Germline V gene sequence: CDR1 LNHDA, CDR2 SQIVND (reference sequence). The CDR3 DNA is TGTGCCAGTAGTATACAAAGCTGGGCCACGACAGGGGGCAGTGAGCAGTACTTC. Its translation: CASSIQSWATTGGSEQYF.